The 31 T cell receptor beta chains below come from one sample, sequenced in a study of beta chain features in type 1 diabetes. Study results and limitations: People with Type 1 diabetes carried modestly yet significantly shorter TCRB CDR3s in all four CD4+ subsets.

No antigens are known for them. Expressed TCRB transcripts were sequenced after all isolated RNA was converted to cDNA. Sequencing was performed with immunoSEQ multiplex PCR; in TCRdb, only in-frame clones are kept and a portion is missing. Here the sample spans 600,000 to 700,000 clones, 9.5% to 15% being singletons. The sequenced sample was naive CD4+ T cells from blood. These TCRs come from a man aged 25-40 years with type 1 diabetes.

This clone was seen a handful of times. Here the CDR3 DNA reads TGTGCCAGTAGTATAGATTTGAGTCGGGAGACCCAGTACTTC. This codes for CASSIDLSRETQYF. The V and J genes are TRBV19 and TRBJ2-5; D ambiguous. V gave up 0 bases and J gave up 5 bases, with 10 bases separating them. This CDR3 region has 14 residues. The V gene's germline CDR1 is LNHDA and CDR2 SQIVND (reference sequence).

On this clone itself: This CDR3 is also generated by other DNA sequences in the sample. The CDR3 coding sequence is TGTGCCAGCAGTTTAGGAGGATCGAACACCGGGGAGCTGTTTTTT. Protein sequence: CASSLGGSNTGELFF. The chain recombines TRBV28 with TRBJ2-2, with D perhaps matching TRBD2 (5 bases). The CDR3 length is 15 residues. The ends were cut back, 2 bases at V and 0 bases at J, with 7 bases in the middle. Germline-derived CDR1 and CDR2 are MDHEN and SYDVKM.

The CDR3 here is CASRPGTATDTQYF. CDR3 nucleotides: TGTGCCAGCAGGCCCGGGACTGCTACAGATACGCAGTATTTT. The V call is TRBV7-2, the J call TRBJ2-3; D possibly corresponds to TRBD2 (6 bases). The V gene lost 6 bases and the J gene lost 3 bases, with 13 bases spanning the gap. From germline, CDR1 is SGHTA and CDR2 FQGNSA. The CDR3 length is 14 residues.

The CDR3 here is CASSSTGTSFSEQFF. The CDR3 nucleotides are TGTGCCAGCAGCTCTACCGGGACTAGCTTCAGTGAGCAGTTCTTC. The rearrangement links TRBV11-3 to TRBJ2-1; 9 bases match TRBD2. This CDR3 region has 15 residues. Trimming cost V 4 bases and J 9 bases; bases outside gene matches: 10. Germline CDR1 is SGHNT and CDR2 is YENEEA.

This clone was observed a few times. Here the CDR3 reads CAISGGRVNSPLHF. The CDR3 region has the DNA TGTGCCATCAGTGGGGGGCGCGTTAATTCACCCCTCCACTTT. This chain joins TRBV10-3 and TRBJ1-6, with D perhaps TRBD1 (6 bases). This CDR3 has 14 amino acids. V lost 4 bases and J lost 6, with 10 bases in between. Germline V gives CDR1 ENHRY, CDR2 SYGVKD.

The chain combines TRBV11-2 with TRBJ1-1; possibly TRBD1 for D (6 bases). Trimming cost V 3 bases and J 3 bases, with 8 bases left between them. The CDR3 is 13 residues long. Germline CDR1 reads SGHAT; CDR2 reads FQNNGV. CDR3 sequence: CASSFKGDTEAFF. DNA of the CDR3: TGTGCCAGCAGCTTTAAGGGGGACACTGAAGCTTTCTTT.

This clone turned up a few times. The chain couples TRBV29-1 to TRBJ1-2; D call uncertain. The germline V gene has CDR1 SQVTM and CDR2 ANQGSEA. This CDR3 spans 12 amino acids. Trimming cost V 4 bases and J 4 bases, with 10 bases left between them. The chain's CDR3 is CSVARAFYGYTF. The CDR3 bases are TGCAGCGTTGCTAGGGCTTTCTATGGCTACACCTTC.

This clone was seen more than once but under ten times. V usage is TRBV5-1 and J usage is TRBJ2-2; maybe TRBD2 (5 bases). V lost 0 bases and J 6 bases, leaving 15 bases between the germline ends. The germline V gene encodes CDR1 SGHRS and CDR2 YFSETQ. The CDR3 is 16 amino acids. This CDR3 reads CASSLVSGNVAGELFF. The CDR3 DNA reads TGCGCCAGCAGCTTGGTTTCGGGGAATGTGGCCGGGGAGCTGTTTTTT.

This clone turned up a few times. The chain is built from TRBV5-1 and TRBJ2-3, with D unclear. Germline V gives CDR1 SGHRS, CDR2 YFSETQ. This CDR3 spans 14 amino acids. V dropped 7 bases and J dropped 0 bases, with 12 bases sitting between them. The chain's CDR3 is CASQRADSTDTQYF. DNA for the CDR3: TGCGCCAGCCAAAGGGCAGACAGCACAGATACGCAGTATTTT.

The rearrangement links TRBV29-1 to TRBJ2-1; no clear D. The germline V gene encodes CDR1 SQVTM and CDR2 ANQGSEA. With 2 bases removed from V and 4 bases from J, the gap between germline ends came to 6 bases. This CDR3 contains 12 residues. The CDR3 is CSVEHGYNEQFF. Written as DNA, the CDR3 is TGCAGCGTTGAACACGGGTACAATGAGCAGTTCTTC.

This clone has more than one count but fewer than ten. V and J are TRBV30 and TRBJ2-2; tentatively, D is TRBD2 (5 bases). Per germline, CDR1 GTSNPN and CDR2 SVGIG (reference sequence). V lost 0 bases and J lost 6, with 17 bases in between. The CDR3 covers 16 residues. In DNA form, the CDR3 reads TGTGCCTGGAGTGTACTGGGCACCTTGAGGGCCGGGGAGCTGTTTTTT. Translation: CAWSVLGTLRAGELFF.

This clone was seen a handful of times. The rearrangement links TRBV29-1 to TRBJ1-2, with TRBD1 matching over 11 bases. The CDR3 sequence is 13 residues long. Per germline, CDR1 SQVTM and CDR2 ANQGSEA. V gave up 8 bases and J gave up 2 bases; unmatched junction bases: 4. The DNA of the CDR3 is TGCAGCTCTTGGACAGGGGGCAACTATGGCTACACCTTC. Translation gives CSSWTGGNYGYTF. The variable domain in full, completed from reference TRBV29-1 and TRBJ1-2, reads SAVISQKPSRDICQRGTSLTIQCQVDSQVTMMFWYRQQPGQSLTLIATANQGSEATYESGFVIDKFPISRPNLTFSTLTVSNMSPEDSSIYLCSSWTGGNYGYTFGSGTRLTVV.

This clone was found a few times. Here the CDR3 DNA reads TGTGCCAGCTCACGGGACACCGACATAAACACCGGGGAGCTGTTTTTT. Translation gives CASSRDTDINTGELFF. This rearrangement joins TRBV18 to TRBJ2-2, with D perhaps matching TRBD1 (6 bases). Germline assignment: CDR1 KGHSH and CDR2 LQKENI. Trimming removed 4 bases from V and 2 bases from J, with 14 bases in between. There are 16 residues in the CDR3.

CDR3 sequence reads: CASSQDRGSDTQYF. Here the CDR3 DNA reads TGCGCCAGCAGCCAAGATAGGGGGTCAGATACGCAGTATTTT. The gene calls are TRBV4-3 and TRBJ2-3; D is possibly TRBD1 (6 bases). This CDR3 has 14 amino acids. Trimming stripped 0 bases from V and 4 bases from J, with 8 bases between. Germline lookup yields CDR1 LGHNA and CDR2 YSLEER.

Notes on this clone: Other DNA variants within this sample encode the same CDR3. V and J are TRBV18 and TRBJ2-7; possible D gene TRBD1, 5 bases. CDR1 and CDR2 (germline): KGHSH, LQKENI. The CDR3 is 13 residues long. V lost 3 bases and J 10 bases, leaving 16 bases between the germline ends. The CDR3, as DNA: TGTGCCAGCTCACCGGGCGACAGTCTATTCCAGTACTTC. This encodes CASSPGDSLFQYF.

This clone was seen only a few times. The CDR3 protein is CASSALRGQGGETQYF. In DNA, the CDR3 is TGTGCCAGCAGCGCTCTTAGGGGACAGGGCGGGGAGACCCAGTACTTC. V gene TRBV11-2 combines with J gene TRBJ2-5, with TRBD1 matching 9 bases. The V segment lost 5 bases and the J segment 5 bases; nucleotides outside the gene matches: 12. From germline, CDR1 is SGHAT and CDR2 FQNNGV. CDR3 size: 16 residues.

The V call is TRBV5-1, the J call TRBJ1-4; tentative D call: TRBD1 (5 bases). V lost 4 bases and J 4 bases, leaving 20 bases between the germline ends. This CDR3 has 17 amino acids. CDR1 and CDR2 (germline): SGHRS, YFSETQ. DNA of the CDR3: TGCGCCAGCAGCGTCCAAGGCTTAAGGGACCGTAATGAAAAACTGTTTTTT. Translated: CASSVQGLRDRNEKLFF.

This clone was seen more than once but under ten times. The rearrangement joins TRBV4-2 to TRBJ1-1, with D unresolved. The germline V gene has CDR1 LGHNA and CDR2 YNFKEQ. The CDR3 loop spans 15 amino acids. V was shortened by 0 bases and J by 3 bases, with 11 bases between the two germline ends. The CDR3 nucleotides are TGTGCCAGCAGCCAAGATCTTATAGCTTACACTGAAGCTTTCTTT. It codes for CASSQDLIAYTEAFF.

This clone has only a few counts. The sample has other DNA sequences that encode this CDR3 too. The chain joins TRBV15 to TRBJ2-3; no firm D call. Germline V gene data show CDR1 as LNHNV and CDR2 as YYDKDF (reference sequence). CDR3 length: 14 amino acids. V lost 0 bases and J 3 bases, leaving 7 bases between the germline ends. This chain's CDR3 is CATSRDLGTDTQYF. In nucleotides, the CDR3 is TGTGCCACCAGCAGAGATCTTGGTACAGATACGCAGTATTTT.

The chain couples TRBV7-2 to TRBJ2-1; TRBD2 matches 9 bases. This CDR3 has 15 amino acids. Germline values: CDR1 SGHTA, CDR2 FQGNSA. With 2 bases clipped from V and 4 bases from J, the junction kept 3 bases outside the gene matches. CDR3 DNA sequence: TGTGCCAGCAGCTTAAGCGGGGGGAGGTACAATGAGCAGTTCTTC. This translates into CASSLSGGRYNEQFF.

The J gene is TRBJ2-7, the V gene TRBV9; weak D call: TRBD2 (5 bases). CDR1 is SGDLS, CDR2 YYNGEE, per germline. The length of the CDR3 is 15 residues. V gave up 0 bases and J gave up 0 bases, with 10 bases separating them. CDR3 DNA sequence: TGTGCCAGCAGCGTAGACCCGGACTCCTCCTACGAGCAGTACTTC. As protein: CASSVDPDSSYEQYF.

This rearrangement joins TRBV9 to TRBJ2-5, with D possibly being TRBD2 (7 bases). CDR3 length: 16 amino acids. CDR1 and CDR2 from the germline V gene are SGDLS and YYNGEE. Deletions cut 2 bases from V and 5 bases from J, with 19 bases between. The CDR3 reads CASSVGASGAGETQYF. DNA for the CDR3: TGTGCCAGCAGCGTGGGGGCTAGCGGAGCCGGGGAGACCCAGTACTTC.

The chain uses TRBV7-2 and TRBJ2-7, with TRBD2 identical over 11 bases. The CDR3 totals 15 residues. Germline CDR1 reads SGHTA; CDR2 reads FQGNSA. The V segment lost 5 bases and the J segment 2 bases; nucleotides outside the gene matches: 5. The CDR3 DNA reads as TGTGCCAGCAGCACCGGGACTAGCGGTACCTACGAGCAGTACTTC. Its protein is CASSTGTSGTYEQYF.

A few counts support this clone. This chain connects TRBV11-2 to TRBJ2-5; possible D gene TRBD1, 5 bases. The V gene lost 4 bases and the J gene lost 5 bases, with 11 bases spanning the gap. The CDR3 contains 13 residues. From germline, CDR1 is SGHAT and CDR2 FQNNGV. As DNA, the CDR3 is TGTGCCAGCAGCTCCTGGGGCCATGAGACCCAGTACTTC. Protein: CASSSWGHETQYF.

This chain joins TRBV6-6 and TRBJ1-6; TRBD1 aligns across 10 bases. V shed 5 bases, J shed 7 bases, and the junction held 2 bases outside the gene matches. Looked up from germline, CDR1 is MNHNY and CDR2 is SVGAGI (reference sequence). The CDR3 loop spans 14 amino acids. CDR3 sequence: CASSEDRGNSPLHF. The CDR3 region has the DNA TGTGCCAGCAGTGAGGACAGGGGGAATTCACCCCTCCACTTT.

J is TRBJ2-7 and V is TRBV7-6, with D possibly matching TRBD1 (6 bases). Per germline, CDR1 SGHVS and CDR2 FNYEAQ. The CDR3 extends over 15 amino acids. V lost 3 bases and J 0 bases, leaving 12 bases between the germline ends. Written as DNA, the CDR3 is TGTGCCAGCAGCTTGAGTCAGGGGTACTCCTACGAGCAGTACTTC. This sequence encodes CASSLSQGYSYEQYF.

The sample holds a few counts of this clone. This chain connects TRBV4-2 to TRBJ2-1, with D uncertain. Deletions cut 2 bases from V and 4 bases from J, with 18 bases between. CDR3 length: 17 amino acids. Germline CDR1 LGHNA, CDR2 YNFKEQ. The CDR3 coding sequence is TGTGCCAGCAGCCAACCGAGTCAAAGGGTCTTATACAATGAGCAGTTCTTC. Amino acid sequence: CASSQPSQRVLYNEQFF.

The gene calls are TRBV19 and TRBJ2-2; tentative D call: TRBD1 (5 bases). This CDR3 region has 15 residues. Trimming removed 5 bases from V and 7 bases from J, with 17 bases in between. Per germline, CDR1 LNHDA and CDR2 SQIVND (reference sequence). The CDR3 loop reads CASSPDMVGGGELFF. For the CDR3, the DNA is TGTGCCAGTAGTCCGGACATGGTGGGTGGCGGGGAGCTGTTTTTT. The full variable domain, rest sourced from reference TRBV19 and TRBJ2-2, is DGGITQSPKYLFRKEGQNVTLSCEQNLNHDAMYWYRQDPGQGLRLIYYSQIVNDFQKGDIAEGYSVSREKKESFPLTVTSAQKNPTAFYLCASSPDMVGGGELFFGEGSRLTVL.

This chain uses TRBV27 with TRBJ2-1, with a tentative D call TRBD1 (6 bases). The CDR3 is made up of 15 amino acids. V was cut by 5 bases and J by 0 bases, with 11 bases left in between. In germline, CDR1 is MNHEY, CDR2 SMNVEV (reference sequence). In DNA form, the CDR3 reads TGTGCCAGCAGTGGGGGCTACAGCTCCTACAATGAGCAGTTCTTC. As protein: CASSGGYSSYNEQFF.

In the case of this clone: Other DNA sequences in the same sample also yield this CDR3. V and J are TRBV5-1 and TRBJ1-1, with D tentatively TRBD1 (5 bases). The CDR3 contains 13 residues. In germline, CDR1 is SGHRS, CDR2 YFSETQ. Trimming removed 4 bases from V and 1 base from J, with 8 bases in between. CDR3 sequence reads: CASSAGQNTEAFF. In DNA form, the CDR3 reads TGCGCCAGCAGCGCCGGACAGAACACTGAAGCTTTCTTT.

The V call is TRBV9, the J call TRBJ2-3; D gene ambiguous. Germline V lookup: CDR1 SGDLS, CDR2 YYNGEE. The CDR3 is 12 residues long. The V and J ends lost 4 bases and 2 bases respectively, with 5 bases between them. CDR3 protein: CASSRVTDTQYF. CDR3 in DNA: TGTGCCAGCAGCCGGGTCACAGATACGCAGTATTTT.